This T cell receptor (beta chain) is drawn from a study of T cells in Graves' hyperthyroidism and ophthalmopathy. The V end was cut by 3 bases, the J end by 0 bases, with 10 bases between. This CDR3 spans 14 amino acids. Germline assignment: CDR1 SGDLS and CDR2 YYNGEE. Amplified TCR beta CDR3 regions came from RNA transcripts. A set of HTBI primers served as the primers for a first-round RT-PCR of the TCR CDR3. MiXCR was run by TCRdb on the multiplex PCR reads, yielding one entry per CDR3 protein. The repertoire includes around 540,000 distinct CDR3 sequences, more than 15% of them detected once, and approximately 30% sits in the top ten. This clonotype was seen a handful of times. Its target is unknown. Uncontrolled infection, other autoimmune disease, pregnancy or lactation disqualified patients from enrolment. Diagnoses were made from clinical symptoms, serum measures (thyroxine and TRAb), thyroid ultrasound and orbital computed tomography. Fresh peripheral blood, roughly 9.8 ml of it, supplied the PBMCs.

Findings of the study overall: A model of 13 V-J pairs discriminated ophthalmopathy from stable hyperthyroidism.

The TCR comes from a woman in her 30s with Graves' ophthalmopathy. This chain joins TRBV9 and TRBJ2-7; maybe TRBD2 (7 bases). The sample consisted of blood. The CDR3 region has the DNA TGTGCCAGCAGCGAGGGGGGGGACTCCTACGAGCAGTACTTC. Residues: CASSEGGDSYEQYF. The variable domain in full, with the rest retrieved from reference TRBV9 and TRBJ2-7, is DSGVTQTPKHLITATGQRVTLRCSPRSGDLSVYWYQQSLDQGLQFLIQYYNGEERAKGNILERFSAQQFPDLHSELNLSSLELGDSALYFCASSEGGDSYEQYFGPGTRLTVT.